This T cell receptor beta chain emerged from a study of blood T cell repertoires in COVID-19. The V segment lost 1 base and the J segment 5 bases; nucleotides outside the gene matches: 10. Per the germline V gene, CDR1 is KGHSH and CDR2 is LQKENI. This CDR3 is 17 amino acids long. The repertoire was sequenced with immunoSEQ multiplex PCR; TCRdb's copy has only in-frame clones and lacks some. This sample yields roughly 87,000 clones, of which about 82% are seen a single time; about 8% belongs to the top ten. Sequencing was carried out using peripheral blood. J is TRBJ2-1 and V is TRBV18, with 8 nucleotides matching TRBD2. This TCR was sampled from a man aged 50-59 years with active COVID-19. The CDR3 here is CASSPRLGLEDNNEQFF. In DNA, the CDR3 is TGTGCCAGCTCACCACGGTTGGGACTAGAGGACAACAATGAGCAGTTCTTC.